The 11 T cell receptor beta chains presented below share a single source sample, sequenced in a study of cytomegalovirus exposure and HLA in healthy donors. The PCR ran on 60 Vbeta and 13 Jbeta primers. The protocol was immunoSEQ multiplex PCR, while the TCRdb copy is restricted to in-frame clones and leaves out a portion. The sample has 140,000 or so clones; more than 75% are singletons. The material sequenced was PBMCs. All receptors derive from a female donor in good health and CMV-seronegative.

This chain connects TRBV7-2 to TRBJ2-7; D not certain. The V and J ends lost 5 bases and 2 bases respectively, with 10 bases between them. Germline V gene sequence: CDR1 SGHTA, CDR2 FQGNSA. The CDR3 has 13 residues. The CDR3 coding sequence is TGTGCCAGCAGCCTCAGGTGGGCCTACGAGCAGTACTTC. Translated, it gives CASSLRWAYEQYF.

The chain uses TRBV28 and TRBJ1-3; a weak D match, TRBD1 (5 bases). The germline gives CDR1 MDHEN, CDR2 SYDVKM. The CDR3 covers 15 residues. V gave up 6 bases and J gave up 4 bases, with 16 bases separating them. The CDR3 spells CASSPPGRVGNTIYF. CDR3 nucleotides: TGTGCCAGCAGCCCCCCCGGCAGGGTGGGAAACACCATATATTTT. Full variable domain (rest looked up from reference TRBV28 and TRBJ1-3): DVKVTQSSRYLVKRTGEKVFLECVQDMDHENMFWYRQDPGLGLRLIYFSYDVKMKEKGDIPEGYSVSREKKERFSLILESASTNQTSMYLCASSPPGRVGNTIYFGEGSWLTVV.

The CDR3 DNA is TGTGCCAGTAGGCGAGCGGGAGACACCGGGGAGCTGTTTTTT. It specifies CASRRAGDTGELFF. This rearrangement joins TRBV19 to TRBJ2-2, with TRBD2 identical over 8 bases. CDR3 size: 14 residues. V gave up 6 bases and J gave up 3 bases; unmatched junction bases: 3. In germline, CDR1 is LNHDA, CDR2 SQIVND (reference sequence). Based on the CDR3 plus reference TRBV19 and TRBJ2-2, the full variable domain is DGGITQSPKYLFRKEGQNVTLSCEQNLNHDAMYWYRQDPGQGLRLIYYSQIVNDFQKGDIAEGYSVSREKKESFPLTVTSAQKNPTAFYLCASRRAGDTGELFFGEGSRLTVL.

This clone has just one count. The chain combines TRBV5-1 with TRBJ2-1; 11 nucleotides match TRBD2. The CDR3 is 15 amino acids. Germline CDR1 SGHRS, CDR2 YFSETQ. The V gene end was trimmed by 2 bases and the J gene end by 5 bases; junction bases not matched to a gene: 3. The CDR3 protein is CASSFSGGGHNEQFF. CDR3 sequence (DNA): TGCGCCAGCAGCTTTAGCGGGGGGGGCCACAATGAGCAGTTCTTC.

This clone came up once. V gene TRBV28 combines with J gene TRBJ2-5, with D perhaps matching TRBD1 (6 bases). Germline V CDR1 and CDR2: MDHEN, SYDVKM. The CDR3 has 15 amino acids. Trimming took off 2 bases at V and 4 bases at J, with 14 bases between the two ends. CDR3 loop: CASSLRTEQRETQYF. CDR3 DNA sequence: TGTGCCAGCAGTTTAAGGACAGAGCAACGAGAGACCCAGTACTTC.

This chain uses TRBV11-2 with TRBJ2-7, with D unclear. Trimming took 2 bases from V and 4 from J, leaving 9 bases between them. Germline V lookup: CDR1 SGHAT, CDR2 FQNNGV. There are 13 residues in the CDR3. For the CDR3, the DNA is TGTGCCAGCAGCTTACTAGTTTCGTACGAGCAGTACTTC. Translated: CASSLLVSYEQYF.

The J gene is TRBJ2-2, the V gene TRBV9; 10 bases match TRBD2. The CDR3 extends over 17 amino acids. J lost 6 bases, V lost 4 bases, and 12 bases had no gene match. Germline V gives CDR1 SGDLS, CDR2 YYNGEE. The CDR3, as DNA: TGTGCCAGCAGCCGATTTACGGTTCTAGCGGGAGCCGGGGAGCTGTTTTTT. Amino acids: CASSRFTVLAGAGELFF.

The J gene is TRBJ2-2, the V gene TRBV30; D gene unclear. This CDR3 has 13 amino acids. CDR1 GTSNPN and CDR2 SVGIG come from the germline V gene (reference sequence). V lost 0 bases and J lost 5, with 7 bases in between. CDR3 DNA sequence: TGTGCCTGGAGTGTAGCCAATACCGGGGAGCTGTTTTTT. Amino acids: CAWSVANTGELFF.

The rearrangement links TRBV7-2 to TRBJ2-7, with 9 bases that match TRBD1. The V gene's germline CDR1 is SGHTA and CDR2 FQGNSA. J was trimmed by 5 bases and V by 3 bases; bases with no gene match: 5. The CDR3 has 14 amino acids. The CDR3 sequence: CASSFDRGVNEQYF. CDR3 DNA sequence: TGTGCCAGCAGCTTCGACAGGGGGGTTAACGAGCAGTACTTC.

Regarding this clone: The junction shows a germline mismatch at one end, possibly a read error. The J gene is TRBJ1-2, the V gene TRBV6-1; TRBD1 matches 7 bases. Germline V gives CDR1 MNHNS, CDR2 SASEGT. This CDR3 is built from 16 residues. The CDR3 region is CASSDLTGQANYGYPF. The CDR3 nucleotides read TGTGCCAGCAGTGACCTGACAGGGCAGGCTAACTATGGCTACCCCTTC.

This chain links TRBV5-4 with TRBJ1-1, with 7 bases fitting TRBD1. The germline V gene encodes CDR1 SGHNT and CDR2 YYREEE (reference sequence). CDR3 length equals 14 residues. Unmatched junction bases numbered 5, after V lost 3 bases and J lost 3 bases. CDR3 bases: TGTGCCAGCAGCTGGTACAGGGGTCACACTGAAGCTTTCTTT. This encodes CASSWYRGHTEAFF.